Following are 20 T cell receptor beta chains from one sample sequenced in a study of blood T cell repertoires in COVID-19. Libraries were prepared by immunoSEQ multiplex PCR; TCRdb keeps only in-frame clonotypes and omits some of them. This sample carries about 270,000 clones, roughly 86% of them seen once, and the ten largest clones take about 8.6%. Sequenced material: peripheral blood. These receptors were collected from a man in his forties with active or convalescent COVID-19.

As for this clone: At one boundary the junction diverges from the germline segment, which might be a read error. The V and J genes are TRBV7-7 and TRBJ2-3; 10 bases map to TRBD2. Germline CDR1 reads SSHAT; CDR2 reads FNYEAQ (reference sequence). The CDR3 covers 15 residues. As DNA, the CDR3 is TGTGCTAGCAGCGAAGGGACTAGCGGCACAGATACGCAGTATTTT. Its protein is CASSEGTSGTDTQYF. The full variable domain, its missing parts supplied by reference TRBV7-7 and TRBJ2-3, is GAGVSQSPRYKVTKRGQDVTLRCDPISSHATLYWYQQALGQGPEFLTYFNYEAQPDKSGLPSDRFSAERPEGSISTLTIQRTEQRDSAMYRCASSEGTSGTDTQYFGPGTRLTVL.

The V and J genes are TRBV14 and TRBJ2-7; the D gene is possibly TRBD2 (6 bases). This CDR3 is 16 amino acids long. From germline, CDR1 is SGHDN and CDR2 FVKESK. Trimming left V 3 bases short and J 0 bases short, with 15 bases between. The CDR3 sequence is CASSHKPGESSYEQYF. The CDR3 bases are TGTGCCAGCAGCCATAAGCCGGGGGAAAGCTCCTACGAGCAGTACTTC.

The V gene is TRBV19, the J gene TRBJ1-5; 7 bases map to TRBD1. With V trimmed by 7 bases and J by 2 bases, 5 bases remained unmatched. The CDR3 contains 14 residues. Germline CDR1 reads LNHDA; CDR2 reads SQIVND (reference sequence). The CDR3 here is CASIWTGGNQPQHF. DNA of the CDR3: TGTGCCAGTATATGGACAGGTGGCAATCAGCCCCAGCATTTT. Complete variable domain (other parts from reference TRBV19 and TRBJ1-5): DGGITQSPKYLFRKEGQNVTLSCEQNLNHDAMYWYRQDPGQGLRLIYYSQIVNDFQKGDIAEGYSVSREKKESFPLTVTSAQKNPTAFYLCASIWTGGNQPQHFGDGTRLSIL.

The chain joins TRBV30 to TRBJ1-1; D unclear. The V gene lost 3 bases and the J gene lost 10 bases, with 15 bases spanning the gap. Germline-derived CDR1 and CDR2 are GTSNPN and SVGIG (reference sequence). This CDR3 spans 12 amino acids. CDR3 protein: CAWSHGDLGAFF. In nucleotides, the CDR3 is TGTGCCTGGAGCCACGGGGATTTAGGAGCTTTCTTT.

This rearrangement joins TRBV29-1 to TRBJ1-2, with D perhaps TRBD1 (6 bases). The CDR3 consists of 13 residues. Germline CDR1 reads SQVTM; CDR2 reads ANQGSEA. Trimming cost V 7 bases and J 4 bases, with 16 bases left between them. This CDR3 reads CSADGQTVYGYTF. In nucleotides, the CDR3 is TGCAGCGCCGACGGACAGACCGTCTATGGCTACACCTTC.

The chain is built from TRBV6-5 and TRBJ1-4; D is possibly TRBD1 (5 bases). The V end lost 8 bases, the J end lost 2 bases, and 15 bases lay between the germline ends. The CDR3 has 15 amino acids. Germline V gives CDR1 MNHEY, CDR2 SVGAGI. The CDR3 is CASHLLGGTNEKLFF. DNA of the CDR3: TGTGCCAGCCACCTCTTGGGGGGGACTAATGAAAAACTGTTTTTT.

The rearrangement uses TRBV28 and TRBJ1-6; TRBD1 agrees at 7 bases. V lost 10 bases to trimming and J lost 8 bases; unmatched junction nucleotides: 14. Germline CDR1 is MDHEN and CDR2 is SYDVKM. The CDR3 is made up of 15 amino acids. CDR3 DNA sequence: TGTGCCACCAACATACAGACAGGGACAGATTCACCCCTCCACTTT. The encoded protein is CATNIQTGTDSPLHF.

The chain combines TRBV9 with TRBJ2-5, with 8 bases lining up with TRBD1. J was trimmed by 7 bases and V by 3 bases; bases with no gene match: 11. The V gene's germline CDR1 is SGDLS and CDR2 YYNGEE. The CDR3 has 15 amino acids. Here the CDR3 reads CASSARDRGHGTQYF. CDR3 sequence (DNA): TGTGCCAGCAGCGCACGAGACAGGGGTCATGGGACCCAGTACTTC. The variable domain in full, completed from reference TRBV9 and TRBJ2-5, reads DSGVTQTPKHLITATGQRVTLRCSPRSGDLSVYWYQQSLDQGLQFLIQYYNGEERAKGNILERFSAQQFPDLHSELNLSSLELGDSALYFCASSARDRGHGTQYFGPGTRLLVL.

The J gene is TRBJ2-7, the V gene TRBV5-4, with 7 bases matching TRBD1. V lost 2 bases, J lost 3 bases, and 5 bases stayed unmatched. The CDR3 is 14 amino acids. The V gene's germline CDR1 is SGHNT and CDR2 YYREEE (reference sequence). The CDR3 region is CASSLSGTVYEQYF. The CDR3 DNA follows: TGTGCCAGCAGCTTATCGGGGACAGTCTACGAGCAGTACTTC.

The V gene is TRBV3-1 (or the pseudogene TRBV3-2), the J gene TRBJ2-2; D possibly corresponds to TRBD2 (6 bases). The CDR3 is 18 amino acids. Trimming shortened V by 1 base and J by 8 bases, and 23 bases separated the two germline ends. Germline V gene lookup returns CDR1 LGHDT and CDR2 YNNKEL (reference sequence). CDR3: CASSQATLGTVGLGELFF. The CDR3, as DNA: TGTGCCAGCAGCCAAGCGACCCTTGGGACTGTCGGACTTGGGGAGCTGTTTTTT.

There are a few counts of this clone. V and J are TRBV5-1 and TRBJ1-5; maybe TRBD1 (6 bases). In germline, CDR1 is SGHRS, CDR2 YFSETQ. This CDR3 has 15 residues. Between the trimmed V and J ends, which lost 0 bases and 7 bases, there was a span of 14 bases. The CDR3 is CASSLGAGADQPQHF. DNA of the CDR3: TGCGCCAGCAGCTTGGGGGCGGGGGCGGACCAGCCCCAGCATTTT.

The chain has TRBV13 and TRBJ1-2; 12 bases fit TRBD1. The CDR3 totals 16 residues. Per the germline V gene, CDR1 is PRHDT and CDR2 is FYEKMQ (reference sequence). V gave up 4 bases and J gave up 8 bases; unmatched junction bases: 11. The CDR3 DNA reads as TGTGCCAGCAGCTCCGGGACAGGGGGCGCGATCTGGGGCTACACCTTC. Translation: CASSSGTGGAIWGYTF.

The rearrangement links TRBV6-1 to TRBJ1-5, with D possibly matching TRBD1 (6 bases). The germline V gene encodes CDR1 MNHNS and CDR2 SASEGT. The CDR3 totals 15 residues. Trimming stripped 2 bases from V and 10 bases from J, with 18 bases between. The CDR3 region has the DNA TGTGCCAGCAGTGAACGAGGGGAACAGGGTCGTCCCCAGCATTTT. Translated, it gives CASSERGEQGRPQHF.

The gene calls are TRBV5-6 and TRBJ2-1; 7 bases fit TRBD2. J lost 8 bases, V lost 2 bases, and 16 bases had no gene match. The CDR3 totals 17 residues. The germline CDR1 and CDR2 sequences are SGHDT and YYEEEE. CDR3 residues: CASSFPPGTINRDEQFF. In nucleotides, the CDR3 is TGTGCCAGCAGCTTTCCCCCCGGGACTATCAATAGGGATGAGCAGTTCTTC.

A note on this clone: The sample contains more than one DNA sequence encoding this CDR3. The V gene is TRBV19, the J gene TRBJ2-2, with D maybe TRBD1 (5 bases). This CDR3 is built from 13 residues. V lost 3 bases and J 5 bases, leaving 7 bases between the germline ends. In germline, CDR1 is LNHDA, CDR2 SQIVND (reference sequence). The chain's CDR3 is CASSISGTGELFF. CDR3 nucleotides: TGTGCCAGTAGTATTTCAGGGACCGGGGAGCTGTTTTTT.

The chain couples TRBV27 to TRBJ1-5; TRBD1 aligns across 8 bases. The length of the CDR3 is 15 residues. Germline V gene lookup returns CDR1 MNHEY and CDR2 SMNVEV (reference sequence). The trim removed 8 bases at V and 5 bases at J, leaving 11 bases unmatched. The CDR3 DNA is TGTGCCAGCTCCTCCGGGACAGGCGGCTATCAGCCCCAGCATTTT. It encodes CASSSGTGGYQPQHF.

This rearrangement joins TRBV11-3 to TRBJ2-7; D is possibly TRBD2 (6 bases). This CDR3 has 15 amino acids. The germline V gene has CDR1 SGHNT and CDR2 YENEEA. V was pared by 4 bases and J by 3 bases, with 16 bases between. The CDR3 DNA reads TGTGCCAGCAGCTCTTACGCGGAGGGAAACTACGAGCAGTACTTC. It codes for CASSSYAEGNYEQYF.

V usage is TRBV9 and J usage is TRBJ2-1; 13 nucleotides line up with TRBD2. Germline V gene data show CDR1 as SGDLS and CDR2 as YYNGEE. With V trimmed by 3 bases and J by 8 bases, 8 bases remained unmatched. The CDR3 has 16 amino acids. CDR3: CASSALTSGRLDEQFF. CDR3 coding DNA: TGTGCCAGCAGCGCACTGACTAGCGGGAGGCTAGATGAGCAGTTCTTC.

J is TRBJ1-5 and V is TRBV24-1, with D possibly being TRBD1 (5 bases). V was cut by 0 bases and J by 7 bases, with 18 bases left in between. This CDR3 has 17 amino acids. Per germline, CDR1 KGHDR and CDR2 SFDVKD. The CDR3 here is CATSDLEGVKGWQPQHF. The CDR3 bases are TGTGCCACCAGTGATTTGGAAGGGGTTAAGGGTTGGCAGCCCCAGCATTTT.

The chain joins TRBV7-9 to TRBJ2-1; possibly TRBD2 for D (6 bases). V was clipped by 7 bases and J by 7 bases, with 14 bases between them. There are 13 residues in the CDR3. CDR1 and CDR2 from the germline V gene are SEHNR and FQNEAQ (reference sequence). Here the CDR3 DNA reads TGTGCCAGCATGGCGGGGAACGTAAATGAGCAGTTCTTC. Translation gives CASMAGNVNEQFF.